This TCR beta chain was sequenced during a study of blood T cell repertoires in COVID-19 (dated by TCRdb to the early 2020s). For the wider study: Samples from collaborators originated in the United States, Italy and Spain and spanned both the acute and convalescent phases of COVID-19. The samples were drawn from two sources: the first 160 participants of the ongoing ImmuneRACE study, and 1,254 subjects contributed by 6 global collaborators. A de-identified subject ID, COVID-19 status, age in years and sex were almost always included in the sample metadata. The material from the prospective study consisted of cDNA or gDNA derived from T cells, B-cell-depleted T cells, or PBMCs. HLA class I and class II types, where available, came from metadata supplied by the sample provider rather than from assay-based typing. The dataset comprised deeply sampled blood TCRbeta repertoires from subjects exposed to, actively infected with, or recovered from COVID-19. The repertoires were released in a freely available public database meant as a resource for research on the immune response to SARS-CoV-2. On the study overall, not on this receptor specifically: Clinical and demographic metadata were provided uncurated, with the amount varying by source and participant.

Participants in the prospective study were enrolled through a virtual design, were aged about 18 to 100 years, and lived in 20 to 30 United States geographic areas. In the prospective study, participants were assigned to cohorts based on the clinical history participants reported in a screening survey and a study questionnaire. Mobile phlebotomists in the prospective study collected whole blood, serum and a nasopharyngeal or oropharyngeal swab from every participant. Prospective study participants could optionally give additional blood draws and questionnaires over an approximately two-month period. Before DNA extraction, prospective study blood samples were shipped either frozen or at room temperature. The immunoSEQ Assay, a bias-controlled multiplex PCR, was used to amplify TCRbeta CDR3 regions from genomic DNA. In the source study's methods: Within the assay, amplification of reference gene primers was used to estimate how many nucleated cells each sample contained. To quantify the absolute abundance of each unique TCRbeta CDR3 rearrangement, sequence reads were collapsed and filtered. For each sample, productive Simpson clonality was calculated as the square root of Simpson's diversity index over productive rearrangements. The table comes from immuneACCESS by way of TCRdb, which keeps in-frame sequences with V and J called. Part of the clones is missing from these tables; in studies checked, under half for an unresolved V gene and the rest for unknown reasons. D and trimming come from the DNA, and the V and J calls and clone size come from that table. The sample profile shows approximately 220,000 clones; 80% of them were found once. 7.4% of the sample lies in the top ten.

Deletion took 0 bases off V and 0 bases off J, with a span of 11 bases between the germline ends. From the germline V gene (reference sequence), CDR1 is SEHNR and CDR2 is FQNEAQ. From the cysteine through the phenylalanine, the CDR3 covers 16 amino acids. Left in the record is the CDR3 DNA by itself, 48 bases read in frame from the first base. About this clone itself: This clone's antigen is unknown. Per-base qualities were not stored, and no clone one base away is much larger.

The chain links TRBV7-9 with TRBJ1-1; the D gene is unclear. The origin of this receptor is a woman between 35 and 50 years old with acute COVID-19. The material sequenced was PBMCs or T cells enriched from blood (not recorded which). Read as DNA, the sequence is TGTGCCAGCAGCTTAGCTGGCGGCACTATGAACACTGAAGCTTTCTTT. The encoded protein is CASSLAGGTMNTEAFF.